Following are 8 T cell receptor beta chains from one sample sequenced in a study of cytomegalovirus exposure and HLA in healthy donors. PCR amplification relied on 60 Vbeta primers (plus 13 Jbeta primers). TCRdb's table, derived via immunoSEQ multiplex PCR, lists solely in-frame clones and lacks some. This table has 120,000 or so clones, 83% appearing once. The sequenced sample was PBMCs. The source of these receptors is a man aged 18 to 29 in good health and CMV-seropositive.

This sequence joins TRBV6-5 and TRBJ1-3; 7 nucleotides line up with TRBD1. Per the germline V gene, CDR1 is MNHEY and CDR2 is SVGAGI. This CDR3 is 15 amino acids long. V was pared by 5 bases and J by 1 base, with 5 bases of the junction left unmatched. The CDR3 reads CASSLEQGSGNTIYF. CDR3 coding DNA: TGTGCCAGCAGTCTGGAACAGGGGTCTGGAAACACCATATATTTT.

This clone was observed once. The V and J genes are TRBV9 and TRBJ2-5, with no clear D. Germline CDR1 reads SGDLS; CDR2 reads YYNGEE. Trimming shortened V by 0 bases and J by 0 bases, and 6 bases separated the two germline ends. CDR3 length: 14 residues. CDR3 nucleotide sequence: TGTGCCAGCAGCGTAGGTAACAACCAAGAGACCCAGTACTTC. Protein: CASSVGNNQETQYF.

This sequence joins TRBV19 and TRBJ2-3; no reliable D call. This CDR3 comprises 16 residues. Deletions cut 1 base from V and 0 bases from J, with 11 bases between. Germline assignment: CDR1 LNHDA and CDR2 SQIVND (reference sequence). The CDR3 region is CASSIVGPTSTDTQYF. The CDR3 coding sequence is TGTGCCAGTAGTATAGTGGGTCCGACTAGCACAGATACGCAGTATTTT.

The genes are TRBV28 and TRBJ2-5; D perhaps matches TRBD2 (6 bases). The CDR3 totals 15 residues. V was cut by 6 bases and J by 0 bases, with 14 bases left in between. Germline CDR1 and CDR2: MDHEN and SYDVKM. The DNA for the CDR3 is TGTGCCAGCAGCCCCGGGACTTCGTACCAAGAGACCCAGTACTTC. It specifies CASSPGTSYQETQYF.

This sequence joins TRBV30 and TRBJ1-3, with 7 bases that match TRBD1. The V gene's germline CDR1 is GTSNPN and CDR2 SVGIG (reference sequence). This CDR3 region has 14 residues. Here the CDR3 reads CARDRLSSGNTIYF. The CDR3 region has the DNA TGTGCTCGGGACAGACTATCCTCTGGAAACACCATATATTTT.

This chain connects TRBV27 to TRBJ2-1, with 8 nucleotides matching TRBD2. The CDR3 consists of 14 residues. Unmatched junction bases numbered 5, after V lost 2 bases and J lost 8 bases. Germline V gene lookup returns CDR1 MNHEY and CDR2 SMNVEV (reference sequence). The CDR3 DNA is TGTGCCAGCAGTTTAGCTAGCGGGTGGGATGAGCAGTTCTTC. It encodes CASSLASGWDEQFF.

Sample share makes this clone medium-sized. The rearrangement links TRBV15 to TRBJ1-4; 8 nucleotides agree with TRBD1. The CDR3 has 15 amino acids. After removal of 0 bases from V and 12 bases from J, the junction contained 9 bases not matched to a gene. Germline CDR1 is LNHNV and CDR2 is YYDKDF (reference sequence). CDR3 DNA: TGTGCCACCAGCAGAGATTGGGCAGGGGGCGCGGAACTGTTTTTT. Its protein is CATSRDWAGGAELFF.

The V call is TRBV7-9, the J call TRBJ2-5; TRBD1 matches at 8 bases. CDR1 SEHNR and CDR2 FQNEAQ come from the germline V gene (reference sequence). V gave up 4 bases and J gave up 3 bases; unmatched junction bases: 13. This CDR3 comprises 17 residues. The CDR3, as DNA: TGTGCCAGCAGCTCATGGGGGGCCAGGGGGCTAGAAGAGACCCAGTACTTC. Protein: CASSSWGARGLEETQYF.